The TCR beta chain under discussion was sequenced for a study of blood T cell repertoires in COVID-19. The method was immunoSEQ multiplex PCR; TCRdb's version includes in-frame clones alone and lacks a portion of them. The sample records fewer than 350,000 clones, around 90% being singletons. Participants' reported clinical history set cohort assignment. Donors in Cohort 3 counted as recovered after two negative PCRs, clearance, or symptom resolution. The length of the CDR3 is 13 residues. CDR1 is SQVTM and CDR2 is ANQGSEA in the germline V gene. V gave up 6 bases and J gave up 2 bases, with 13 bases separating them.

The gene calls are TRBV29-1 and TRBJ1-2, with D unclear. The source material was PBMCs or T cells enriched from blood (not recorded which). This clonotype was sampled from a woman between 25 and 40 years old who had recovered from COVID-19. The CDR3 region is CSVEADPNYGYTF. The CDR3 coding sequence is TGCAGCGTAGAGGCTGACCCCAACTATGGCTACACCTTC.